The clone carrying this T cell receptor beta chain was seen ten or more times. Its antigen remains unidentified. The cDNA came from 5'RACE, which used 10-nucleotide random UMIs. TCRdb itself ran the 5' RACE reads through MiXCR, one entry per CDR3 protein. Of approximately 30,000 distinct CDR3 sequences listed, roughly 15% are singletons. This sample was included in a study of neurological immune-mediated disorders. Overall study results and limits: Private repertoires in all groups were suggested, as expanded clones shared no CDR3 amino acid sequences across subjects.

Healthy controls comprised blood bank volunteers in Maryland, USA. A total of 2 million PBMCs stored at -80 degrees C provided the unsorted libraries. The CDR3 is made up of 15 amino acids. V gave up 2 bases and J gave up 6 bases; unmatched junction bases: 5. Per the germline V gene, CDR1 is SGHTA and CDR2 is FQGNSA. The source is a man in his 70s in good health. Sequenced input: PBMCs. The V and J genes are TRBV7-2 and TRBJ2-5; TRBD2 matches at 11 bases. The CDR3 loop reads CASSLIAGGPQTQYF. The CDR3 coding sequence is TGTGCCAGCAGCTTAATAGCGGGGGGGCCTCAGACCCAGTACTTC. Full variable domain (rest looked up from reference TRBV7-2 and TRBJ2-5): GAGVSQSPSNKVTEKGKDVELRCDPISGHTALYWYRQSLGQGLEFLIYFQGNSAPDKSGLPSDRFSAERTGGSVSTLTIQRTQQEDSAVYLCASSLIAGGPQTQYFGPGTRLLVL.